This TCR beta chain was retrieved from a study of human T cells and chemical hapten exposure. At the level of the study: A roughly 2 cm by roughly 2 cm inner upper arm patch received 2% DPC for sensitization. Study-wide points: Healthy individuals' immune responses may differ from those of donors, who had alopecia.

The library gave individual cDNA molecules unique molecular identifiers. TCRdb recomputed calls from the RACE reads with MiXCR, one row per CDR3 protein. Of some 400,000 distinct CDR3 sequences listed, roughly 5.3% are singletons. Time point given: pre-sensitization, week 0. The treatment was: therapeutic diphenylcyclopropenone sensitization with weekly scalp DPC. Germline V gene lookup returns CDR1 SGHDN and CDR2 FVKESK. The CDR3 is 15 residues long. Deletions cut 4 bases from V and 7 bases from J, with 14 bases between. With respect to this clonotype: Its cognate antigen is unknown.

The origin of this receptor is a woman in her forties or fifties with alopecia areata. Some clones in this sample may be carry-over from other donors' samples. This material consisted of whole blood, taken in connection with sensitization to the hapten diphenylcyclopropenone (DPC). The genes are TRBV14 and TRBJ1-6; D is possibly TRBD1 (6 bases). For the CDR3, the DNA is TGTGCCAGCAGCCGCGAAACCGGGACAAATTCACCCCTCCACTTT. Its protein is CASSRETGTNSPLHF. The full variable domain, completed using reference TRBV14 and TRBJ1-6, is EAGVTQFPSHSVIEKGQTVTLRCDPISGHDNLYWYRRVMGKEIKFLLHFVKESKQDESGMPNNRFLAERTGGTYSTLKVQPAELEDSGVYFCASSRETGTNSPLHFGNGTRLTVT.